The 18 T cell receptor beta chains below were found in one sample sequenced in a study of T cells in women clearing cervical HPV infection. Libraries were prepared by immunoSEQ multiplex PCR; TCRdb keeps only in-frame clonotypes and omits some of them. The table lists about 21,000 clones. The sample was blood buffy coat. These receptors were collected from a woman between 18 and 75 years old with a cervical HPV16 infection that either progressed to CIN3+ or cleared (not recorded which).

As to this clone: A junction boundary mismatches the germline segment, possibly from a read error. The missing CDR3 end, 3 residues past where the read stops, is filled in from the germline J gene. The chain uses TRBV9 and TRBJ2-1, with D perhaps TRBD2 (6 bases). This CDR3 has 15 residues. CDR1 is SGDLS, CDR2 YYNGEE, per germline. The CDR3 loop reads CASSKIGLTYSEQFF. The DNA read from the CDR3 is TGTGCCAGCAGCAAGATAGGACTAACCTACAGTGAG.

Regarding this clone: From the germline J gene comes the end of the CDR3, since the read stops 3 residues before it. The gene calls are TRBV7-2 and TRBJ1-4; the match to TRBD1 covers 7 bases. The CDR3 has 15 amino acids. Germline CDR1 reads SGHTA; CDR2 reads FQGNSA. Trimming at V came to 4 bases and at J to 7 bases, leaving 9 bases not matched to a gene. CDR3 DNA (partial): TGTGCCAGCAGCTCAGGACAGGCCGGAGGTGAAAAA. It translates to CASSSGQAGGEK. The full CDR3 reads CASSSGQAGGEKLFF.

Incomplete CDR3 DNA: TGTGCCAGCAGTTCCTTTTCGGGG. Protein product: CASSSFSG. The full-length CDR3 reads as CASSSFSGLFF. The chain links TRBV2 to TRBJ2-2; D is ambiguous. The read finishes 3 residues shy of the CDR3 end, and the germline J gene is used to complete it. The CDR3 runs 11 residues. Germline V lookup: CDR1 SNHLY, CDR2 FYNNEI. Complete variable domain (other parts from reference TRBV2 and TRBJ2-2): EPEVTQTPSHQVTQMGQEVILRCVPISNHLYFYWYRQILGQKVEFLVSFYNNEISEKSEIFDDQFSVERPDGSNFTLKIRSTKLEDSAMYFCASSSFSGLFFGEGSRLTVL.

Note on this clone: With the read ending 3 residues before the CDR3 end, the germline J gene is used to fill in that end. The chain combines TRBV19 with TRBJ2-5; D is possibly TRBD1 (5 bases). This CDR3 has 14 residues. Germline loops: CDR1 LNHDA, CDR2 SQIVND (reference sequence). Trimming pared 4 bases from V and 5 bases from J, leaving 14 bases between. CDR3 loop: CASSTPGNRETQYF. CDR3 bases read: TGTGCCAGTAGTACGCCAGGGAATCGGGAGACC.

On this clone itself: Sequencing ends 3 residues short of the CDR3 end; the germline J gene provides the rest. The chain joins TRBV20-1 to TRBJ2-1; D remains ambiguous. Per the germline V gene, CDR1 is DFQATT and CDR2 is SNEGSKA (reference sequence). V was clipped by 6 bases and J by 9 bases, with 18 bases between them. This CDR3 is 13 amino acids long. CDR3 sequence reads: CSALRPPESEQFF. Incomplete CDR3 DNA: TGCAGTGCCTTGCGGCCTCCTGAAAGTGAG.

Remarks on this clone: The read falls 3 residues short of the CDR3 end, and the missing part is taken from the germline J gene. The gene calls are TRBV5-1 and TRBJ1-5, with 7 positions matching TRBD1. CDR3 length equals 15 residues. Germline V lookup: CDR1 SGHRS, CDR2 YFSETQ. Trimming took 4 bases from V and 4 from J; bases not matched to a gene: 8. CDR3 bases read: TGCGCCAGCAGCCGCGGGACAGAACCTAATCAGCCC. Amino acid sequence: CASSRGTEPNQP. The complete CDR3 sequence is CASSRGTEPNQPQHF.

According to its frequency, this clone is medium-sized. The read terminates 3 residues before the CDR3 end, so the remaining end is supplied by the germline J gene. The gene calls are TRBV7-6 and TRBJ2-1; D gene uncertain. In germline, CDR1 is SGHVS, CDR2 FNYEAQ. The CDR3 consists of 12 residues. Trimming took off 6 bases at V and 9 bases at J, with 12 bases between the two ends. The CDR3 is CASSQRYAEQFF. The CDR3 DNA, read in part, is TGTGCCAGCAGTCAGAGGTACGCTGAG.

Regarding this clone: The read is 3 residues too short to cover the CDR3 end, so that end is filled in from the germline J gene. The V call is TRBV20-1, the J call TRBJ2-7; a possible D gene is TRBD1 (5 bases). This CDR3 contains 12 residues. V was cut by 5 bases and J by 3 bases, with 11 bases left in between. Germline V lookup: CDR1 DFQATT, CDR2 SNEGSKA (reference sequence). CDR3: CSAQGVSYEQYF. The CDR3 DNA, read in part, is TGCAGTGCTCAAGGGGTTAGCTACGAG.

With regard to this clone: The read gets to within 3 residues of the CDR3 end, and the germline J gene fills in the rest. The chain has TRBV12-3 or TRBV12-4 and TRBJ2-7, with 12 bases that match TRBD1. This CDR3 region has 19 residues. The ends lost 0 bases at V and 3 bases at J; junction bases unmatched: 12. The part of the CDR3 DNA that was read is TGTGCCAGCAGTTTAGCGCGGGGACAGGGGGCGGGAGGGCTCTACGAG. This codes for CASSLARGQGAGGLYE. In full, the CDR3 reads CASSLARGQGAGGLYEQYF.

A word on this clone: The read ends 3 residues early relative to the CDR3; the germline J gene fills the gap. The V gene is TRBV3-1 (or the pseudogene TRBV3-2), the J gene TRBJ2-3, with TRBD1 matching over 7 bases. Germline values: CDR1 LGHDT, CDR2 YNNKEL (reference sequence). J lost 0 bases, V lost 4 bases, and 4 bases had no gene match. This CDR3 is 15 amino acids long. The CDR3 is CASSPGQTSTDTQYF. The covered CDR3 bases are TGTGCCAGCAGCCCGGGACAGACCAGCACAGATACG.

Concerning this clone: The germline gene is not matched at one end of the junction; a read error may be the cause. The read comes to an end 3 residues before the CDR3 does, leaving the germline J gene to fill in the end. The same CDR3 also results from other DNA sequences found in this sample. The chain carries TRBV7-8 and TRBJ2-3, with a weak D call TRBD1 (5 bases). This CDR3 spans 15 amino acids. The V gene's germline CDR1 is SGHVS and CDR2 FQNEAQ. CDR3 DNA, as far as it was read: TGTGCCAGTAGCTTAGTCCAGGGATCTACAGATACG. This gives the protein CASSLVQGSTDT. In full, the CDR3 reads CASSLVQGSTDTQYF.

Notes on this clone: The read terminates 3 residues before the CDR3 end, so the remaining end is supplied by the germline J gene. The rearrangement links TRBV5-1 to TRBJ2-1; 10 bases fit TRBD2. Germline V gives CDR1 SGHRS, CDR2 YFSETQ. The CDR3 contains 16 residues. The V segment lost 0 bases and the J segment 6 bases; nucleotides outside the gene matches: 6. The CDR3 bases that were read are TGCGCCAGCAGCTTGGCCGCGTCTAGCGGGAGCAATGAG. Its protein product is CASSLAASSGSNE. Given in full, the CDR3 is CASSLAASSGSNEQFF.

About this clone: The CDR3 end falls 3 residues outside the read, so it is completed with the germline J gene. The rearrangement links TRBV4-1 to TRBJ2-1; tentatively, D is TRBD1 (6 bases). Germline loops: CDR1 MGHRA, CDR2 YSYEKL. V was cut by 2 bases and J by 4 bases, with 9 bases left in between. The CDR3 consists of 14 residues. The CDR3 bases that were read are TGCGCCAGCAGCCAACGGGACACTTACAATGAG. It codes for CASSQRDTYNE. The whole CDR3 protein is CASSQRDTYNEQFF.

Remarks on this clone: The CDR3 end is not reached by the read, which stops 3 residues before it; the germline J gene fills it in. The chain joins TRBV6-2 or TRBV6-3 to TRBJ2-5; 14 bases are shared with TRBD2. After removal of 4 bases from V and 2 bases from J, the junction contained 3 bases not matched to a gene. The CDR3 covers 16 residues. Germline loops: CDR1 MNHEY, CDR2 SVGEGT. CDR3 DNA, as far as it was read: TGTGCCAGCAGTTCCGGACTAGCGGGAGGACAAGAGACC. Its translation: CASSSGLAGGQET. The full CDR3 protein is CASSSGLAGGQETQYF.

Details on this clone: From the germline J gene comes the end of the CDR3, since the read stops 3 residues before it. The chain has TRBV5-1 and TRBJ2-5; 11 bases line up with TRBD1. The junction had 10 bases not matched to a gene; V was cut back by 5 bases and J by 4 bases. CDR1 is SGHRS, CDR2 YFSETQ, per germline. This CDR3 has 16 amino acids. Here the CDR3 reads CASRPGQGAGAETQYF. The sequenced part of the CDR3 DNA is TGCGCCAGCAGACCTGGACAGGGGGCTGGTGCAGAGACC.

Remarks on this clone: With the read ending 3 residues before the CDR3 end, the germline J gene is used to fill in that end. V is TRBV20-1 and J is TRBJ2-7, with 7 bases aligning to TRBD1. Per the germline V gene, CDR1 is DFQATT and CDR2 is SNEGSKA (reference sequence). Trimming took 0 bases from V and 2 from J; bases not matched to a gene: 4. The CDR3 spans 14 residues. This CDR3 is CSARDRDRPYEQYF. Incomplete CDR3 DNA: TGCAGTGCTAGAGATCGGGACAGACCCTACGAG.

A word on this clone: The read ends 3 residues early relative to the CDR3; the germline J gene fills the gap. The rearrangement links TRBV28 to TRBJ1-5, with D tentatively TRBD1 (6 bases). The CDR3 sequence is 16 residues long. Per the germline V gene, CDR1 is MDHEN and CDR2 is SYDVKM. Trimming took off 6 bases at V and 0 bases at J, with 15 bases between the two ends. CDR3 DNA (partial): TGTGCCAGCAGGTCAGGGGAGAGTTATAGCAATCAGCCC. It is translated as CASRSGESYSNQP. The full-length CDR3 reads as CASRSGESYSNQPQHF.

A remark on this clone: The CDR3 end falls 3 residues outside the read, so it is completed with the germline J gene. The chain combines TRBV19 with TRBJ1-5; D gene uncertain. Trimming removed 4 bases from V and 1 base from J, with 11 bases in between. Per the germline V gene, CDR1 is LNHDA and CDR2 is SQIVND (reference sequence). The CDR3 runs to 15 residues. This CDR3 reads CASSTSTRSNQPQHF. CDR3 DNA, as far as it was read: TGTGCCAGTAGTACTTCAACCAGGAGCAATCAGCCC.